This T cell receptor (beta chain) was found in a study of cytomegalovirus exposure and HLA in healthy donors. Primers for the PCR totalled 60 Vbeta and 13 Jbeta. Repertoires were generated with immunoSEQ multiplex PCR, while TCRdb's copy carries only in-frame clones and drops some. The sample yields under 80,000 clones, about 80% seen once. Points on this clone: The antigen is unknown.

This CDR3 is 14 amino acids long. Germline CDR1 is SGHRS and CDR2 is YFSETQ. The trim removed 4 bases at V and 1 base at J, leaving 2 bases unmatched. Study conclusions and caveats: In vitro data verified a few CMV-associated chains as specific for CMV antigens. TCR beta chains numbering 164 were designated cytomegalovirus-associated. Later analysis suggested most CMV-associated TCR beta chains were HLA-restricted.

The sample was PBMCs. The rearrangement links TRBV5-1 to TRBJ2-5, with 9 positions matching TRBD1. The TCR originated in a woman between 40 and 55 years old in good health and CMV-seronegative. The CDR3 loop reads CASSVTGGQETQYF. CDR3 in DNA: TGCGCCAGCAGCGTGACAGGGGGCCAAGAGACCCAGTACTTC.